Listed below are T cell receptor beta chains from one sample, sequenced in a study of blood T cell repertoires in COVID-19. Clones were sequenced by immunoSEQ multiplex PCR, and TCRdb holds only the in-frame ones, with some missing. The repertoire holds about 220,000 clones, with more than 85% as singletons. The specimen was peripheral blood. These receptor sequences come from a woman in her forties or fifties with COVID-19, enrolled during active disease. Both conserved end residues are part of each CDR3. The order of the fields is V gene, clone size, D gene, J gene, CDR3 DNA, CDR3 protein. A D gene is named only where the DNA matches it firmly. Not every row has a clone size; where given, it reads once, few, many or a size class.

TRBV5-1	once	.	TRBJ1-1	TGCGCCAGCAGCGTGACAGTGAACACTGAAGCTTTCTTT	CASSVTVNTEAFF
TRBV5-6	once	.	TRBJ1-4	TGTGCCAGCAGCTTCTTACAGGCAGCTAATGAAAAACTGTTTTTT	CASSFLQAANEKLFF
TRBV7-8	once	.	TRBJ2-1	TGTGCCAGCAGCTTAGGGGGGCGTTCCTACAATGAGCAGTTCTTC	CASSLGGRSYNEQFF
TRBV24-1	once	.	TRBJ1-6	TGTGCCACCAGTGCAGGGAAAAATTCACCCCTCCACTTT	CATSAGKNSPLHF
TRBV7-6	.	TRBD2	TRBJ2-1	TGTGCCAGCAGCTACCGGACTAGCGCCTACAATGAGCAGTTCTTC	CASSYRTSAYNEQFF
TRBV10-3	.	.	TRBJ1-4	TGTGCCATCAGTGATTCCGGGGAAAAACTGTTTTTT	CAISDSGEKLFF
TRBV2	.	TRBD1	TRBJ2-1	TGTGCCAGCACTTACGGACAGGGAGGATTCAATGAGCAGTTCTTC	CASTYGQGGFNEQFF
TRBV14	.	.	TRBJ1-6	TGTGCCAGCAGCCATTCGCAGGGTTTCTCACCCCTCCACTTT	CASSHSQGFSPLHF
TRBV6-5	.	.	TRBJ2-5	TGTGCCAGCAGTTCCGCATTACAAATACAAGAGACCCAGTACTTC	CASSSALQIQETQYF
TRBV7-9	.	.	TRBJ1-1	TGTGCCAGCAGCTTAGTAGCGGGGGACACTGAAGCTTTCTTT	CASSLVAGDTEAFF
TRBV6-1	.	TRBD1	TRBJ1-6	TGTGCCAGCAGTGAAGTTGGGACAGGGGGATATTCACCCCTCCACTTT	CASSEVGTGGYSPLHF
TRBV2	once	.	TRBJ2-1	TGTGCCATACTTGACTTGATACAGGGAGATGAGCAGTTCTTC	CAILDLIQGDEQFF
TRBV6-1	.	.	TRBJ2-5	TGTGCCAGCAGTGAAGCATTAAGGGGGAAAGGGACCCAGTACTTC	CASSEALRGKGTQYF
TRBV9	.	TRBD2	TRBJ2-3	TGTGCCAGCAGCGGTATAGGTAGCGGGGGGGCAGATACGCAGTATTTT	CASSGIGSGGADTQYF
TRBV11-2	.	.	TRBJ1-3	TGTGCCAGCAGCTTCCTACGGGGCTCTGGAAACACCATATATTTT	CASSFLRGSGNTIYF
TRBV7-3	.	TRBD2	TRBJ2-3	TGTGCCAGCAGCCCGGGACTAGCGGGAGATACGCAGTATTTT	CASSPGLAGDTQYF
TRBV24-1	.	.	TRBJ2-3	TGTGCCACCAGTGATTTGCCCGGGGTGGTCGGCACAGATACGCAGTATTTT	CATSDLPGVVGTDTQYF
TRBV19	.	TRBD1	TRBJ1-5	TGTGCCAGTAGTCTCGATCAATACCGGGACAGGAAGCATTTT	CASSLDQYRDRKHF
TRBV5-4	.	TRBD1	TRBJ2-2	TGTGCCAGCAGCTCCGACGGACAGGGGGTCCCCGGGGAGCTGTTTTTT	CASSSDGQGVPGELFF
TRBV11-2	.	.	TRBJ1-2	TGTGCCAGCAGCCCCACAGGAGATGGCTACACCTTC	CASSPTGDGYTF
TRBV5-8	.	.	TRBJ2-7	TGTGCCAGCAGCCCTGGGGGGAGAGCGCAGTACTTC	CASSPGGRAQYF
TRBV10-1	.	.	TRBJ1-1	TGCGCCAGCATGAGGACAGCAAACACTGAAGCTTTCTTT	CASMRTANTEAFF
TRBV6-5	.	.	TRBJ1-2	TGTGCCAGCAGTTACGGGCCAGATGGCTACACCTTC	CASSYGPDGYTF
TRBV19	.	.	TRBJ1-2	TGTGCCAGTAGTATTGGGCGGGCCTTAAACTATGGCTACACCTTC	CASSIGRALNYGYTF
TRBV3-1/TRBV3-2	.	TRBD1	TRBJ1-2	TGTGCCAGCAGCCTCGGACAGGGACGGTATGGCTACACCTTC	CASSLGQGRYGYTF
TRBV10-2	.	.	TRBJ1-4	TGCGCCACCAGGCAGGGGATTATGGAAAAACTGTTTTTT	CATRQGIMEKLFF
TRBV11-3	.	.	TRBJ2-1	TGTGCCAGCAGTCCGGCCGAGGGTGTATCCTACAATGAGCAGTTCTTC	CASSPAEGVSYNEQFF
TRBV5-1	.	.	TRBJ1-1	TGCGCCAGCAGCTTGGCAGGGAGGCCCGCTGAAGCTTTCTTT	CASSLAGRPAEAFF
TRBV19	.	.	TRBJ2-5	TGTGCCAGTAGTATTGGGGGGTCTGGGGAGACCCAGTACTTC	CASSIGGSGETQYF
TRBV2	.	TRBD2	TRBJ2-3	TGTGCCAGCAGTGAAGGAGCGGGGGACCCAGATACGCAGTATTTT	CASSEGAGDPDTQYF